This TCR beta chain was obtained from a study of blood T cell repertoires in COVID-19. Study-level background: The United States, Italy and Spain were the sources of the acute and convalescent COVID-19 samples. T cells, B-cell-depleted T cells, or PBMCs provided the cDNA or gDNA that served as material.

Sequencing was performed with immunoSEQ multiplex PCR; in TCRdb, only in-frame clones are kept and a portion is missing. The table has about 120,000 clones, roughly 85% seen once. Germline V gene data show CDR1 as LGHNA and CDR2 as YSLEER. V lost 1 base, J lost 4 bases, and 5 bases lay in between. There are 13 residues in the CDR3. This clonotype was sampled from a man aged 35-49 years with acute or convalescent COVID-19. The source material was peripheral blood. The chain carries TRBV4-3 and TRBJ2-1; no clear D. The CDR3: CASSQGAYNEQFF. For the CDR3, the DNA is TGCGCCAGCAGCCAAGGAGCTTACAATGAGCAGTTCTTC.